This T cell receptor beta chain was sequenced for a study of blood T cells in healthy people across ages. Whole-study results and caveats: Versus aged donors, long-lived donors had higher diversity and more naive CD4+ cells.

Alongside a J-beta primer mix, a sample-barcoded 5' primer served in a second PCR lasting about 6 to 11 cycles. Researchers report that a template-switch adaptor with 12 random nucleotides tagged each cDNA molecule. TCRdb passed the 5' RACE reads through MiXCR, listing each CDR3 protein once. The repertoire holds roughly 1.4 million distinct CDR3 sequences, with approximately 59% as singletons. As regards this clonotype: Its antigen is currently unknown.

Peripheral blood was drawn, roughly 10 milliliters per donor. V lost 5 bases and J lost 6, with 11 bases in between. The CDR3 is made up of 13 amino acids. This chain joins TRBV12-3 or TRBV12-4 and TRBJ1-5, with D uncertain. Material: blood. The TCR comes from a man between 18 and 29 years old in good health. This chain's CDR3 is CASSVWLAQPQHF. The CDR3 DNA reads TGTGCCAGCAGTGTGTGGCTTGCTCAGCCCCAGCATTTT.